Sequencing of this TCR beta chain was carried out in a study of cytotoxic CD8 clonotypes in ibrutinib-treated CLL. Whole-study context: On average, over 80,000 productive rearrangements and around 260,000 productive templates per sample.

Clones were read by immunoSEQ multiplex PCR, and TCRdb kept only the in-frame ones, dropping some. The table lists nearly 300,000 clones, 76% of them singletons. Remarks on this clone: Its antigen is unknown.

Study-level findings and limits: Clonality went higher at ibrutinib response and then dropped back toward baseline at progression.

Germline loops: CDR1 SGDLS, CDR2 YYNGEE. The CDR3 covers 12 residues. The V gene end was trimmed by 7 bases and the J gene end by 8 bases; junction bases not matched to a gene: 8. Sequenced here: PBMCs, sampled at disease progression, from a patient treated with ibrutinib. This sequence originates from a human donor with chronic lymphocytic leukemia. The V call is TRBV9, the J call TRBJ1-2; 7 positions match TRBD1. The DNA of the CDR3 is TGTGCCAGCTCCCCAGGGGGAGAGGGCTACACCTTC. Encoded protein: CASSPGGEGYTF.